These T cell receptor beta chains were read from a single sample in a study of control samples from healthy donors and cancer patients. The repertoire was sequenced with immunoSEQ multiplex PCR; TCRdb's copy has only in-frame clones and lacks some. Seen here are about 130,000 clones, around 93% observed once, and the top ten hold more than 6.5%. The source material was blood. These receptors were taken from a man between 18 and 35 years old in good health. Both conserved end residues are part of each CDR3. Fields, in order: clone size, D gene, J gene, V gene, CDR3 protein, CDR3 DNA. The D gene is left open where the match is weak. Clone size appears in some rows only: once, few, many, or a class for an expanded clone.

>few|.|TRBJ1-5|TRBV6-2/TRBV6-3
CASSYSLTGYEPQHF
TGTGCCAGCAGTTACTCGTTAACAGGGTACGAGCCCCAGCATTTT
>.|.|TRBJ1-6|TRBV2
CASSGRSSYNSPLHF
TGTGCCAGCAGTGGACGGAGCTCCTATAATTCACCCCTCCACTTT
>once|.|TRBJ2-5|TRBV28
CASSLSTGATQYF
TGTGCCAGCAGTTTATCGACGGGGGCGACCCAGTACTTC
>.|.|TRBJ2-1|TRBV5-1
CASSLATGTYNEQFF
TGCGCCAGCAGCTTGGCCACGGGTACTTACAATGAGCAGTTCTTC
>.|.|TRBJ1-2|TRBV21-1
CASSKAGTYGYTF
TGTGCCAGCAGCAAAGCCGGGACCTATGGCTACACCTTC
>.|.|TRBJ2-7|TRBV19
CASSIDPQGYEQYF
TGTGCCAGTAGTATAGATCCGCAGGGCTACGAGCAGTACTTC
>.|.|TRBJ2-7|TRBV6-5
CASGRGTADEQYF
TGTGCCAGCGGGAGGGGGACCGCGGACGAGCAGTACTTC
>.|.|TRBJ1-1|TRBV27
CASRPFRGMNTEAFF
TGTGCCAGCAGGCCCTTTAGGGGTATGAACACTGAAGCTTTCTTT
>.|.|TRBJ2-7|TRBV4-1
CASSQVGTLEQYF
TGCGCCAGCAGCCAAGTCGGGACACTCGAGCAGTACTTC
>.|.|TRBJ1-6|TRBV7-8
CASSPTGTGSSYNSPLHF
TGTGCCAGCAGCCCGACCGGGACCGGCAGCTCCTATAATTCACCCCTCCACTTT
>.|TRBD2|TRBJ2-5|TRBV7-4
CASSLPPSGGPLETQYF
TGTGCCAGCAGCTTACCGCCTAGCGGGGGCCCGCTGGAGACCCAGTACTTC
>.|.|TRBJ2-4|TRBV20-1
CSASDANIQYF
TGCAGTGCTAGTGACGCTAACATTCAGTACTTC
>.|.|TRBJ1-1|TRBV29-1
CSVDTSPEAFF
TGCAGCGTTGACACTAGCCCTGAAGCTTTCTTT
>.|.|TRBJ1-2|TRBV7-9
CASSLPPGTDYGYTF
TGTGCCAGCAGCTTACCTCCCGGGACGGACTATGGCTACACCTTC
>.|.|TRBJ1-2|TRBV5-1
CASSADGSYGYTF
TGCGCCAGCAGCGCGGACGGCTCCTATGGCTACACCTTC
>.|.|TRBJ2-1|TRBV5-1
CASKTSGGNNEQFF
TGCGCCAGCAAAACGAGTGGCGGGAACAATGAGCAGTTCTTC
>.|TRBD1|TRBJ1-5|TRBV5-8
CASSWRQGGNQPQHF
TGTGCCAGCAGCTGGAGACAGGGTGGTAATCAGCCCCAGCATTTT
>.|.|TRBJ1-1|TRBV18
CASSPRVGQTEAFF
TGTGCCAGCTCCCCTCGGGTAGGGCAAACTGAAGCTTTCTTT
>.|TRBD2|TRBJ2-1|TRBV7-7
CASSLGLAGAASYNEQFF
TGTGCCAGCAGCTTAGGCCTAGCGGGGGCCGCCTCCTACAATGAGCAGTTCTTC
>.|.|TRBJ2-5|TRBV9
CASSQTDRQETQYF
TGTGCCAGCAGCCAAACGGACAGACAAGAGACCCAGTACTTC
>few|.|TRBJ1-5|TRBV19
CASSIGDQPQHF
TGTGCCAGTAGTATAGGGGATCAGCCCCAGCATTTT
>.|TRBD2|TRBJ2-5|TRBV10-2
CASSEPAGGQETQYF
TGCGCCAGCAGTGAGCCAGCGGGGGGACAAGAGACCCAGTACTTC
>.|TRBD1|TRBJ1-6|TRBV6-4
CASSDSTGGNSPLHF
TGTGCCAGCAGTGACTCGACAGGGGGCAATTCACCCCTCCACTTT
>.|TRBD1|TRBJ1-2|TRBV6-6
CASTPRDRGRDGYTF
TGTGCCAGCACCCCGAGAGACAGGGGGCGAGATGGCTACACCTTC